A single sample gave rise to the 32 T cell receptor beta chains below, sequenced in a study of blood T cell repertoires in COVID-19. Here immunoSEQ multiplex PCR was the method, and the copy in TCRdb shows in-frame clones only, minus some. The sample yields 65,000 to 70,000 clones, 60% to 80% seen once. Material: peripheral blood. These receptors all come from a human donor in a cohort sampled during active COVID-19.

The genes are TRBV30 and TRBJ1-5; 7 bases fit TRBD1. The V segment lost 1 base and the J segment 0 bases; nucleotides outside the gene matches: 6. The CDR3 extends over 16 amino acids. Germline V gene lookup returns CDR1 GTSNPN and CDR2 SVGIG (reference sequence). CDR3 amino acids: CAWSEGARYSNQPQHF. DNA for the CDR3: TGTGCCTGGAGTGAGGGGGCCCGATATAGCAATCAGCCCCAGCATTTT.

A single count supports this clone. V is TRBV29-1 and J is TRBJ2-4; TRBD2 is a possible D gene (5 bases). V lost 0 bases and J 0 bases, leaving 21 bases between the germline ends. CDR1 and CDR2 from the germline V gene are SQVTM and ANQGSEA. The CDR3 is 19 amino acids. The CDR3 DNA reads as TGCAGCGTTGAAGATCCCCGAATGGCGGCCGGGGTAGCCAAAAACATTCAGTACTTC. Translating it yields CSVEDPRMAAGVAKNIQYF.

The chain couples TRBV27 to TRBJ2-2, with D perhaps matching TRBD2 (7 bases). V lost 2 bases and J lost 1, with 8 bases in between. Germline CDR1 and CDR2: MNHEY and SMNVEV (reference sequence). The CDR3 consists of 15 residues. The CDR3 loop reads CASSLRGGNTGELFF. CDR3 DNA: TGTGCCAGCAGTTTAAGGGGGGGGAACACCGGGGAGCTGTTTTTT.

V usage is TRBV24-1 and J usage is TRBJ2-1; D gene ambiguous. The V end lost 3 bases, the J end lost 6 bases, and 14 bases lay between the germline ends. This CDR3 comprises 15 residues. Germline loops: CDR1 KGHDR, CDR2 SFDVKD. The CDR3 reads CATSDAAELFNEQFF. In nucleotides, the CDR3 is TGTGCCACCAGTGATGCGGCGGAATTATTCAATGAGCAGTTCTTC.

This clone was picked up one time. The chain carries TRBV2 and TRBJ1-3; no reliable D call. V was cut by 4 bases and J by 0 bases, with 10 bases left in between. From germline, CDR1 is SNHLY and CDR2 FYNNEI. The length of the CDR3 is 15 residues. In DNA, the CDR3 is TGTGCCAGCAGTGGAGAACCGAGCTCTGGAAACACCATATATTTT. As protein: CASSGEPSSGNTIYF.

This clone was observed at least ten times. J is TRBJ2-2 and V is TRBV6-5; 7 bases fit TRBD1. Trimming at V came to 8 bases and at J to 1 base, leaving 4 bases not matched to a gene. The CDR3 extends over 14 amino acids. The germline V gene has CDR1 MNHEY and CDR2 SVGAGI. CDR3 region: CASERTGNTGELFF. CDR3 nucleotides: TGTGCCAGCGAGCGGACAGGGAACACCGGGGAGCTGTTTTTT.

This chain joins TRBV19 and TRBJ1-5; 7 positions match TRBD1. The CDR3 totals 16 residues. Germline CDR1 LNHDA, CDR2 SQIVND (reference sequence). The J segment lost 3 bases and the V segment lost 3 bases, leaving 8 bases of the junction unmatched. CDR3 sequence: CASSIRAGGHNQPQHF. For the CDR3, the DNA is TGTGCCAGTAGTATTAGGGCAGGGGGACACAATCAGCCCCAGCATTTT.

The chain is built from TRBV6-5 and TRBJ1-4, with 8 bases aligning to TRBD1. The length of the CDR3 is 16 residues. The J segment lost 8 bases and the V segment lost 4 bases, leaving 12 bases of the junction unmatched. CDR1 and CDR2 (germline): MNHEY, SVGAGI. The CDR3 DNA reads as TGTGCCAGCAGTTGGACAGGGAGCGGTTTTCCCGAAAAACTGTTTTTT. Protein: CASSWTGSGFPEKLFF.

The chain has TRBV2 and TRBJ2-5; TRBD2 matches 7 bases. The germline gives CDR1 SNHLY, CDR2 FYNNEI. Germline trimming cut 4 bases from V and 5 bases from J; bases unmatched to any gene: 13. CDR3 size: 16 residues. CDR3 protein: CASSVAAGFHLETQYF. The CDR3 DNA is TGTGCCAGCAGTGTTGCAGCGGGGTTTCATTTGGAGACCCAGTACTTC.

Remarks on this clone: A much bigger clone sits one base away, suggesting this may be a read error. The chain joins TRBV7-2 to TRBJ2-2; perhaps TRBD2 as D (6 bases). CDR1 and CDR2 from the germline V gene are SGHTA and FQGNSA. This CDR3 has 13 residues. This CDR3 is CVSGQTHTGELFF. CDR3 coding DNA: TGTGTCAGCGGGCAGACCCACACCGGGGAGCTGTTTTTT.

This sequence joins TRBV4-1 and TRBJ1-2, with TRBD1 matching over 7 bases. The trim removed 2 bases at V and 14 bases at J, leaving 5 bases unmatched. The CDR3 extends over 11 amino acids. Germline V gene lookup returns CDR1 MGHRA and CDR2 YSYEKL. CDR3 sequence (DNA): TGCGCCAGCAGCCAACGACAGGGTTTAACCTTC. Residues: CASSQRQGLTF.

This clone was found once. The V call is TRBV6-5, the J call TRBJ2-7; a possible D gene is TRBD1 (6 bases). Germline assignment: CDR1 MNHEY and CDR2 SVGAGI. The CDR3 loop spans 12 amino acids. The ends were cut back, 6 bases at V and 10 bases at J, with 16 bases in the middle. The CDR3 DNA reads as TGTGCCAGCAGACAGCCAGGGGTGGAACAGTACTTC. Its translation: CASRQPGVEQYF.

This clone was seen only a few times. CDR3 bases: TGTGCCAGTAGTATCCAGGGACAGGGAACCTACGAGCAGTACTTC. Protein sequence: CASSIQGQGTYEQYF. This sequence joins TRBV19 and TRBJ2-7; 9 bases align to TRBD1. This CDR3 is 15 amino acids long. Germline lookup yields CDR1 LNHDA and CDR2 SQIVND (reference sequence). V lost 3 bases to trimming and J lost 2 bases; unmatched junction nucleotides: 5.

The CDR3 loop reads CASSQDEGRVGNTIYF. The DNA of the CDR3 is TGTGCCAGCAGCCAAGATGAAGGCAGGGTGGGAAACACCATATATTTT. The V and J genes are TRBV3-1 (or the pseudogene TRBV3-2) and TRBJ1-3; TRBD1 is a possible D gene (5 bases). This CDR3 is built from 16 residues. The V gene's germline CDR1 is LGHDT and CDR2 YNNKEL (reference sequence). Trimming stripped 0 bases from V and 4 bases from J, with 13 bases between.

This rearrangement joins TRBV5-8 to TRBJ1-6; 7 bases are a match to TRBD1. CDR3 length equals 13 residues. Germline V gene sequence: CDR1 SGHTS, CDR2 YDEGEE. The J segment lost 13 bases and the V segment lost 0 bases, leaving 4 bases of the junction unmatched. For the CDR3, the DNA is TGTGCCAGCAGCTTGGAGACAGGGCCCCCCCTCCACTTT. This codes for CASSLETGPPLHF.

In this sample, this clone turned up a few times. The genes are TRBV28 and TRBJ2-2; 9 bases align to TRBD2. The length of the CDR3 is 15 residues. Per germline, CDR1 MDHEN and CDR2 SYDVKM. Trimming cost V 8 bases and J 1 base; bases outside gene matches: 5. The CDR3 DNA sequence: TGTGCCAGCGCCAGTAGCGGGAGGAACACCGGGGAGCTGTTTTTT. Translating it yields CASASSGRNTGELFF.

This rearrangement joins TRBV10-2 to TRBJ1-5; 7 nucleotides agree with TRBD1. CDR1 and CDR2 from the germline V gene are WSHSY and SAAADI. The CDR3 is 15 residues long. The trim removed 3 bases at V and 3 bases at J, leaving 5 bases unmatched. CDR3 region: CASSERTGNNQPQHF. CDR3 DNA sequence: TGCGCCAGCAGTGAAAGGACAGGCAACAATCAGCCCCAGCATTTT.

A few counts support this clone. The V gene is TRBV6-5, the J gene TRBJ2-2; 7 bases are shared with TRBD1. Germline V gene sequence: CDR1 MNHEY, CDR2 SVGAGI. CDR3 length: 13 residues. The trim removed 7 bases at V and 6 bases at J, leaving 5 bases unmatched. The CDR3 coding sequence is TGTGCCAGCATCGGACAGGTTGCCGGGGAGCTGTTTTTT. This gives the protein CASIGQVAGELFF.

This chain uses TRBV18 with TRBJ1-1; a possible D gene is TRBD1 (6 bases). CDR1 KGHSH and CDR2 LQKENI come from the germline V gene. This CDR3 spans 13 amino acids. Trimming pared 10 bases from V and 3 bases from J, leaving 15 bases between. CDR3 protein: CAISRQVDTEAFF. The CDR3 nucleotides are TGTGCCATAAGCAGACAGGTCGACACTGAAGCTTTCTTT.

The CDR3 DNA follows: TGCGCCAGCAGCTTGGAAGCGGGGGGCTACTCGGGGACCCAGTACTTC. Its protein is CASSLEAGGYSGTQYF. The V and J genes are TRBV5-1 and TRBJ2-5, with TRBD2 matching over 9 bases. Germline assignment: CDR1 SGHRS and CDR2 YFSETQ. The CDR3 is made up of 16 amino acids. V gave up 0 bases and J gave up 7 bases; unmatched junction bases: 10.

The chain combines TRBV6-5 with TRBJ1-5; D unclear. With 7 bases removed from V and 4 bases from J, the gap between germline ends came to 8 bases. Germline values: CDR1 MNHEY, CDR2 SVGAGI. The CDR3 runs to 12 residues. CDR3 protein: CASKQVNQPQHF. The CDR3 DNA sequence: TGTGCCAGCAAGCAAGTGAATCAGCCCCAGCATTTT.

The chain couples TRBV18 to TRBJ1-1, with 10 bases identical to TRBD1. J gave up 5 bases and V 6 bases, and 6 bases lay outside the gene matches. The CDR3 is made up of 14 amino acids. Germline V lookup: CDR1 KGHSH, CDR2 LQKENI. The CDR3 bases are TGTGCCAGCTCTTCGGGACAGGGGTGGACTGAAGCTTTCTTT. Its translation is CASSSGQGWTEAFF.

CDR3 amino acids: CASSAGLADEQYF. The CDR3 DNA sequence: TGTGCCAGCAGCGCGGGACTAGCGGACGAGCAGTACTTC. The chain uses TRBV9 and TRBJ2-7; TRBD2 matches 11 bases. Germline assignment: CDR1 SGDLS and CDR2 YYNGEE. CDR3 length: 13 residues. V trimming: 3 bases; J trimming: 5 bases; junction bases outside the gene matches: 1.

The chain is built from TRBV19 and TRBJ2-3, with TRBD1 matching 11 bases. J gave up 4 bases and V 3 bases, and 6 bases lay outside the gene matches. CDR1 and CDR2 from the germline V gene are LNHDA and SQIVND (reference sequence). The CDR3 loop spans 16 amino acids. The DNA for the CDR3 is TGTGCCAGTAGTATGCCCCCGGGACAGGGGGCAGATACGCAGTATTTT. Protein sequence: CASSMPPGQGADTQYF.

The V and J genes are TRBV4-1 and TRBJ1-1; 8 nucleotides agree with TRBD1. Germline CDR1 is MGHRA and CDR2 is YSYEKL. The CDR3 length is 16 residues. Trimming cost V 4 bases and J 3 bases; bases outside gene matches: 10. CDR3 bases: TGCGCCAGCAGCCGGACAGGGAGGTGGGGACACACTGAAGCTTTCTTT. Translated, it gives CASSRTGRWGHTEAFF.

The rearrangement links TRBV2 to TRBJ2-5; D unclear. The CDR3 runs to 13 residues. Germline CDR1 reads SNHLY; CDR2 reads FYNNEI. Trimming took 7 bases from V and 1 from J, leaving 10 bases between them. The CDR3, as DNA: TGTGCCAGCAAGTTATTGGCCCAAGAGACCCAGTACTTC. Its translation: CASKLLAQETQYF.

This CDR3 is CASSRFRLAGGIGELFF. In DNA, the CDR3 is TGTGCCAGCAGCCGATTCCGACTAGCGGGGGGGATAGGGGAGCTGTTTTTT. The gene calls are TRBV7-8 and TRBJ2-2; 14 nucleotides match TRBD2. CDR1 SGHVS and CDR2 FQNEAQ come from the germline V gene. V trimming: 5 bases; J trimming: 8 bases; junction bases outside the gene matches: 10. The CDR3 contains 17 residues.

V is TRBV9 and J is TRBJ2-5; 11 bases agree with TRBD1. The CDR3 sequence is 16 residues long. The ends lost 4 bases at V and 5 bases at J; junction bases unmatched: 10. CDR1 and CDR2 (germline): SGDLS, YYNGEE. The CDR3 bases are TGTGCCAGCAGCTTCCGGGACAGGGGGTTTGGCGAGACCCAGTACTTC. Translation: CASSFRDRGFGETQYF.

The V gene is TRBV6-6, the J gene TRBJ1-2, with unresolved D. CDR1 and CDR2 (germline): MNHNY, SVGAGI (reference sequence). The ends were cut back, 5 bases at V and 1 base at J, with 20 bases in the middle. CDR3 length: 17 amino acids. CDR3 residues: CASSRSWEIEINYGYTF. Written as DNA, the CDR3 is TGTGCCAGCAGTCGAAGTTGGGAGATCGAAATTAACTATGGCTACACCTTC.

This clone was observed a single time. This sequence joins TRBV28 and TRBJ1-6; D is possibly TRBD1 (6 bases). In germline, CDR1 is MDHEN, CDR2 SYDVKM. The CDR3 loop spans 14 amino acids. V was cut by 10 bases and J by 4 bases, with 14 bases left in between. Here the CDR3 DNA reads TGTGCCACCCGGGGGGGCGTATATAATTCACCCCTCCACTTT. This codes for CATRGGVYNSPLHF.

In DNA form, the CDR3 reads TGTGCCAGCAGTCAGGAGCGGGGATATAGCCACGAGCAGTACTTC. Translated, it gives CASSQERGYSHEQYF. The rearrangement uses TRBV6-5 and TRBJ2-7, with 7 bases fitting TRBD2. After removal of 5 bases from V and 5 bases from J, the junction contained 12 bases not matched to a gene. Looked up from germline, CDR1 is MNHEY and CDR2 is SVGAGI. The length of the CDR3 is 15 residues.

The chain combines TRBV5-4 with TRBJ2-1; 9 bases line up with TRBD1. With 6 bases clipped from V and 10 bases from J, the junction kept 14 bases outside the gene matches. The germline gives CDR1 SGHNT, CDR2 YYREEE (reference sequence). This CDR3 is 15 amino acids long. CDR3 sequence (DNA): TGTGCCAGCAACCTGATGGGGACAGGGATTAAGGAGCAGTTCTTC. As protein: CASNLMGTGIKEQFF.